The T cell receptor beta chain described here comes from a study of T cell responses to AZD1222 COVID-19 vaccine. For the study at large: Pooling was applied to second doses at about 4 or about 12 weeks.

There are 16 residues in the CDR3. The ends were cut back, 2 bases at V and 1 base at J, with 16 bases in the middle. Germline CDR1 is SGDLS and CDR2 is YYNGEE. Study conclusions and caveats: Nearly half of spike-specific TCRs reportedly target unmutated variant regions. The study identified only a handful of AZD1222 recipients as seropositive at baseline. Distributed over spike, vaccine-associated CD4 TCRs predominated at 160-218 and 743-854.

Comment on this clone: Antigen unknown.

Sequencing was performed with immunoSEQ multiplex PCR; in TCRdb, only in-frame clones are kept and a portion is missing. The sample records 150,000 to 180,000 clones, roughly 90% being singletons. The chain employs TRBV9 and TRBJ2-7; D remains ambiguous. This receptor was identified in an adult in good health. Material: peripheral blood, obtained on day 0 of AZD1222 vaccination. CDR3 amino acids: CASSVDPVSPSYEQYF. The CDR3 DNA sequence: TGTGCCAGCAGCGTCGACCCCGTCTCTCCTTCCTACGAGCAGTACTTC.